This T cell receptor (beta chain) was observed in a study of T cell changes during pregnancy in multiple sclerosis. Germline assignment: CDR1 KGHSH and CDR2 LQKENI. Trimming cost V 1 base and J 1 base, with 10 bases left between them. The CDR3 totals 15 residues. This clone was detected only once. Profiling relied on immunoSEQ multiplex PCR, and the TCRdb table lists in-frame clones only, not all of them. The sample has about 69,000 clones, roughly nine tenths seen once. This receptor was obtained from a female donor in good health, enrolled as a control in a pregnancy study. The chain joins TRBV18 to TRBJ1-1; weak D call: TRBD1 (5 bases). This sample comprised CD4+ T cells from peripheral blood mononuclear cells, obtained in the third trimester of pregnancy. The DNA of the CDR3 is TGTGCCAGCTCACCACAGGCGGGGGAGAACACTGAAGCTTTCTTT. It specifies CASSPQAGENTEAFF.